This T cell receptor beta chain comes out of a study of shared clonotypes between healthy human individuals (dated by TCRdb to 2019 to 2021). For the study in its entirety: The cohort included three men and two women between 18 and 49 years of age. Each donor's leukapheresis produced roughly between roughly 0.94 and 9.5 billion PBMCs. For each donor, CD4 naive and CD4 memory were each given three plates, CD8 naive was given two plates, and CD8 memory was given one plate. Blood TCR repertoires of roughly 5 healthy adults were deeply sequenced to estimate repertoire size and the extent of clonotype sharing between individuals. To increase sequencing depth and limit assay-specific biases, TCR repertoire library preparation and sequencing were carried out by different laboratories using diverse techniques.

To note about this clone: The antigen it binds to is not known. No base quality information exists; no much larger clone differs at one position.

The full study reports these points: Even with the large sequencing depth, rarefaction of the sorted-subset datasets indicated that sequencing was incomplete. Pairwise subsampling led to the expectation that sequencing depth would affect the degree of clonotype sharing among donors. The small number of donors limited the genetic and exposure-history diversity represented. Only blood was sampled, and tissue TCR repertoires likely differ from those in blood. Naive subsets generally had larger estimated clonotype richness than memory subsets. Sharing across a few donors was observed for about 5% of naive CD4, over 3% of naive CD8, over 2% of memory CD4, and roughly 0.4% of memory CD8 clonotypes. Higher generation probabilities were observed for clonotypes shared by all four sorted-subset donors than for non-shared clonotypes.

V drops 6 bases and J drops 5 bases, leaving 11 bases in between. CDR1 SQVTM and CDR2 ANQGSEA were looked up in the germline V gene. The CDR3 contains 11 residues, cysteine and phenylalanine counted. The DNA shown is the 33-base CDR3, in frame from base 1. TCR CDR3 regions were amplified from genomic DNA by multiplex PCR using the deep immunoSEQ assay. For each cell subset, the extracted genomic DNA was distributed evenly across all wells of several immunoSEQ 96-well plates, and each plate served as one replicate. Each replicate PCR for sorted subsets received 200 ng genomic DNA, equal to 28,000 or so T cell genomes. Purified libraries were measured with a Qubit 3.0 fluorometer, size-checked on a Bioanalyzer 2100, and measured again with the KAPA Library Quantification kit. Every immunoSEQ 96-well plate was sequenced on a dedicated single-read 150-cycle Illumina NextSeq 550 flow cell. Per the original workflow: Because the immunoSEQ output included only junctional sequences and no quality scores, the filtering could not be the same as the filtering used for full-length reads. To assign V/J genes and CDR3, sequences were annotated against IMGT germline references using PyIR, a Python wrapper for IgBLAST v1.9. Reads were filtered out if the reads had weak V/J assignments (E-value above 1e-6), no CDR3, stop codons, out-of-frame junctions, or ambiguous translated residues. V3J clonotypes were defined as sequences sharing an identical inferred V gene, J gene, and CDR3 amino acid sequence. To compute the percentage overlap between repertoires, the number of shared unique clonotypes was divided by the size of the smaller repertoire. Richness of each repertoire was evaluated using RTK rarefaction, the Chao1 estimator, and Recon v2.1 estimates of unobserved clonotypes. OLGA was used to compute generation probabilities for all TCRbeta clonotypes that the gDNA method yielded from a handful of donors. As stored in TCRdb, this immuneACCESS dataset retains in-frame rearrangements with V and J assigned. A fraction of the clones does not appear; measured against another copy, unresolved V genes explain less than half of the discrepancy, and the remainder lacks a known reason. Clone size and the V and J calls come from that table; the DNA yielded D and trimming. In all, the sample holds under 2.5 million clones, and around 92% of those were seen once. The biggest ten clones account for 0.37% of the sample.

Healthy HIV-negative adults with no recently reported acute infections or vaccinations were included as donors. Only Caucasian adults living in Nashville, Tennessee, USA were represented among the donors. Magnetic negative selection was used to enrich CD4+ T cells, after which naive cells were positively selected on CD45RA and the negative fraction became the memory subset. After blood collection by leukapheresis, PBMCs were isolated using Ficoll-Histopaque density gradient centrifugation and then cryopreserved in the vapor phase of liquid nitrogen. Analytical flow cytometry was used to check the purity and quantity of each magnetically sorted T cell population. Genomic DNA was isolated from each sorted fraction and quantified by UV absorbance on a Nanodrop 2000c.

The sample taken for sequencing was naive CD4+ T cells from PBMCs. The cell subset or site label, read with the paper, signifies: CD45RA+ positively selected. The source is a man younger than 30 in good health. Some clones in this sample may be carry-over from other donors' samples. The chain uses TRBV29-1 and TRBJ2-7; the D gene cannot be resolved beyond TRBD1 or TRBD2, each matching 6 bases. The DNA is TGCAGCGTGGGGGCGGGGAACGAGCAGTACTTC. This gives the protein CSVGAGNEQYF.